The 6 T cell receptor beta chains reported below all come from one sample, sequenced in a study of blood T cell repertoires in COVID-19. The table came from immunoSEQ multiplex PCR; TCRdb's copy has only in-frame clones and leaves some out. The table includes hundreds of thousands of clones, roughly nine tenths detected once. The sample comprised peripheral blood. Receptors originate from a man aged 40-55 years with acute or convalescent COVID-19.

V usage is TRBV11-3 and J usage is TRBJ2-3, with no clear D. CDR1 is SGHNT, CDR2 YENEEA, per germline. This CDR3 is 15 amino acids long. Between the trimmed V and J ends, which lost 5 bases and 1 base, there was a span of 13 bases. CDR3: CASSPQATGTDTQYF. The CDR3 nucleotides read TGTGCCAGCAGCCCCCAGGCCACCGGCACAGATACGCAGTATTTT.

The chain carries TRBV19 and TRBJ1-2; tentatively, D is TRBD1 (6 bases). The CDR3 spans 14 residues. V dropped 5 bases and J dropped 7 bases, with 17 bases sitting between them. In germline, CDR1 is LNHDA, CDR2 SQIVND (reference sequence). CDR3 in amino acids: CASSQLATGFGYTF. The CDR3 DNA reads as TGTGCCAGTAGTCAGCTAGCAACAGGGTTTGGCTACACCTTC.

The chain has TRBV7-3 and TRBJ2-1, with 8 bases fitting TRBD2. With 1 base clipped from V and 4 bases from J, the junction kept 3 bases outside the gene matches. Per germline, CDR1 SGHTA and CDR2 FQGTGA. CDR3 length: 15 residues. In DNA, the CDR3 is TGTGCCAGCAGCTTAATGGGACTAGATTACAATGAGCAGTTCTTC. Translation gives CASSLMGLDYNEQFF.

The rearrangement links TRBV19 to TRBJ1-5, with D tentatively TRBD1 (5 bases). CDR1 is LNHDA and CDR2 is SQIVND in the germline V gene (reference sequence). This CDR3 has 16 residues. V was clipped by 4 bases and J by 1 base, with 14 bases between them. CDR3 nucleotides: TGTGCCAGTAGTAATTCCCTAAGGGGAAGCAATCAGCCCCAGCATTTT. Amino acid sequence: CASSNSLRGSNQPQHF.

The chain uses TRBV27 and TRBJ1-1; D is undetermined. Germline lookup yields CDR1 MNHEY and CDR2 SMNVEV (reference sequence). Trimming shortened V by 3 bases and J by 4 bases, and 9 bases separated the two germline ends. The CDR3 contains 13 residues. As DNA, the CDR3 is TGTGCCAGCAGTTTTTCAGGAGGCACTGAAGCTTTCTTT. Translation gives CASSFSGGTEAFF.

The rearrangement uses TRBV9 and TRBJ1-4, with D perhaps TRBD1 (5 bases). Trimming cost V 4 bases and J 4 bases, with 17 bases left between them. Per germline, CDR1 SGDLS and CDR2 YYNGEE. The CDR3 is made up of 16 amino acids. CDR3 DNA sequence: TGTGCCAGCAGCCAACTCCCAGGGCCGGGTAATGAAAAACTGTTTTTT. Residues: CASSQLPGPGNEKLFF. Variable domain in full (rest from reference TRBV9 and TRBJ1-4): DSGVTQTPKHLITATGQRVTLRCSPRSGDLSVYWYQQSLDQGLQFLIQYYNGEERAKGNILERFSAQQFPDLHSELNLSSLELGDSALYFCASSQLPGPGNEKLFFGSGTQLSVL.